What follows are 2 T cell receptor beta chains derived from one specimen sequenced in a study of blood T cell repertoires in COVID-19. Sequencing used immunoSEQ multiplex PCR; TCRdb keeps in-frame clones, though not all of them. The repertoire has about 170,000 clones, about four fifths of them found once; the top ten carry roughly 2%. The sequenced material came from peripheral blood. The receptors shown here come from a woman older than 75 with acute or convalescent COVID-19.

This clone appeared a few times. CDR3 loop: CASTRGASGGSEETQYF. CDR3 nucleotide sequence: TGTGCCAGCACCCGAGGTGCTAGCGGGGGATCGGAAGAGACCCAGTACTTC. The chain links TRBV25-1 to TRBJ2-5, with 10 nucleotides matching TRBD2. J was trimmed by 3 bases and V by 7 bases; bases with no gene match: 14. The CDR3 loop spans 17 amino acids. From germline, CDR1 is MGHDK and CDR2 SYGVNS.

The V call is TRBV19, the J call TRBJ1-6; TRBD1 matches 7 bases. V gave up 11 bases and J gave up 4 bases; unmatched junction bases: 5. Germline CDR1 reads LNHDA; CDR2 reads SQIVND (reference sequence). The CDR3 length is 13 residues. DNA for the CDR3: TGTGCCTGCCGGACAGGATATAATTCACCCCTCCACTTT. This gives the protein CACRTGYNSPLHF.